The rows below give T cell receptor beta chains drawn from one sample of a study of T cell clones after liver transplantation. Clones were read by immunoSEQ multiplex PCR, and TCRdb kept only the in-frame ones, dropping some. The sample shows 50,000 or so clones, 65% to 80% of them seen only once. Here the sequenced sample was CD4+ T cells from blood, taken more than 53 months after liver transplant. These receptors originate from a human patient who received a liver transplant. Part of the T cells may come from the graft donor. CDR3s include the opening cysteine and the closing phenylalanine or tryptophan. The order of the fields is D gene, clone size, V gene, J gene, CDR3 protein, CDR3 DNA. A D gene is named only where the DNA matches it firmly. Only some rows state a clone size, as once, few, many or a class for expanded clones.

-	-	TRBV28	TRBJ1-1	CASSSNLNFRQVHEAFF	TGTGCCAGCAGTTCCAACCTAAATTTTCGACAGGTTCATGAAGCTTTCTTT
-	-	TRBV18	TRBJ2-5	CASSPPIVEDPRETQYF	TGTGCCAGCTCACCACCGATCGTTGAGGACCCACGGGAGACCCAGTACTTC
TRBD1	-	TRBV6-6	TRBJ2-1	CASSYPQGAGYNEQFF	TGTGCCAGCAGTTACCCGCAGGGGGCAGGTTACAATGAGCAGTTCTTC
TRBD1	-	TRBV5-6	TRBJ2-5	CASSLFDRAETQYF	TGTGCCAGCAGCTTGTTTGACAGGGCAGAGACCCAGTACTTC
TRBD1	-	TRBV15	TRBJ1-4	CATSRDPGGLSEKLFF	TGTGCCACCAGCAGAGATCCAGGGGGGTTGAGTGAAAAACTGTTTTTT
-	-	TRBV27	TRBJ1-5	CASSMREPNSNQPQHF	TGTGCCAGCAGTATGAGGGAACCTAATAGCAATCAGCCCCAGCATTTT
-	-	TRBV28	TRBJ1-2	CASSPGARGYTF	TGTGCCAGCAGCCCAGGCGCCCGCGGCTACACCTTC
-	-	TRBV9	TRBJ2-1	CASRRGAGDEQFF	TGTGCCAGCAGGAGGGGGGCCGGAGATGAGCAGTTCTTC
-	-	TRBV28	TRBJ1-4	CASGASSGEKLFF	TGTGCCAGCGGGGCCTCCTCAGGGGAAAAACTGTTTTTT
TRBD1	-	TRBV7-7	TRBJ2-2	CASSPGTVTGELFF	TGTGCCAGCAGCCCCGGGACAGTCACCGGGGAGCTGTTTTTT
-	-	TRBV4-2	TRBJ1-4	CASSQGRSTEKLFF	TGTGCCAGCAGCCAAGGGAGATCAACGGAAAAACTGTTTTTT
-	once	TRBV7-6	TRBJ2-2	CASSWGAGGKNTGELFF	TGTGCCAGCAGCTGGGGGGCTGGAGGGAAGAACACCGGGGAGCTGTTTTTT
TRBD1	-	TRBV19	TRBJ2-2	CASSTDRGRITGELFF	TGTGCCAGTAGTACCGACAGGGGGCGCATCACCGGGGAGCTGTTTTTT
-	-	TRBV18	TRBJ2-7	CASSPPGGGFEQYF	TGTGCCAGCTCACCACCAGGTGGAGGGTTCGAGCAGTACTTC
TRBD1	-	TRBV13	TRBJ1-1	CASSLRSGTGGGRTEAFF	TGTGCCAGCAGCTTGCGATCCGGGACAGGGGGCGGGCGGACTGAAGCTTTCTTT
TRBD1	once	TRBV5-6	TRBJ1-4	CASSWGQNEKLFF	TGTGCCAGCAGCTGGGGACAGAATGAAAAACTGTTTTTT
TRBD2	-	TRBV4-1	TRBJ2-3	CASSQGVSGGATDTQYF	TGCGCCAGCAGCCAAGGCGTTAGCGGGGGGGCCACAGATACGCAGTATTTT
TRBD2	few	TRBV28	TRBJ2-3	CASTPSVGLAGGQRGDTQYF	TGTGCCAGCACCCCTTCGGTCGGACTAGCGGGGGGGCAAAGGGGAGATACGCAGTATTTT
TRBD2	-	TRBV5-5	TRBJ2-3	CASSELAGLTDTQYF	TGTGCCAGCAGCGAACTAGCGGGCCTCACAGATACGCAGTATTTT
-	once	TRBV10-3	TRBJ2-3	CAISGSSSTDTQYF	TGTGCCATCAGCGGTAGCTCGAGCACAGATACGCAGTATTTT
TRBD1	-	TRBV4-2	TRBJ1-2	CASSQGGQGAEYGYTF	TGTGCCAGCAGCCAAGGCGGACAGGGGGCTGAATATGGCTACACCTTC
-	few	TRBV21-1	TRBJ2-1	CASSARLAGGNLDEQFF	TGTGCCAGCAGCGCCCGACTAGCGGGGGGGAACTTGGATGAGCAGTTCTTC
-	-	TRBV7-2	TRBJ2-4	CASSLGTGVAKNIQYF	TGTGCCAGCAGCTTAGGGACGGGAGTAGCCAAAAACATTCAGTACTTC
-	-	TRBV28	TRBJ2-3	CASSSRGWTDTQYF	TGTGCCAGCAGTTCCAGGGGCTGGACAGATACGCAGTATTTT
-	-	TRBV18	TRBJ1-2	CASSQNDRSNYGYTF	TGTGCCAGCTCACAAAATGACAGGTCTAACTATGGCTACACCTTC
-	-	TRBV6-5	TRBJ1-5	CASSYDGRGQPQHF	TGTGCCAGCAGTTACGACGGGAGGGGACAGCCCCAGCATTTT
-	-	TRBV19	TRBJ1-3	CASRQSSWDLSGNTIYF	TGTGCCAGTAGACAGTCGAGTTGGGACCTCTCTGGAAACACCATATATTTT
TRBD2	once	TRBV9	TRBJ2-2	CASSVVAGAGGELFF	TGTGCCAGCAGCGTAGTAGCGGGGGCCGGCGGGGAGCTGTTTTTT
-	once	TRBV28	TRBJ2-4	CATRPQGGNIQYF	TGTGCCACCCGGCCTCAAGGGGGGAACATTCAGTACTTC
-	few	TRBV16	TRBJ2-3	CASSPPADTQYF	TGTGCCAGCAGCCCCCCGGCAGATACGCAGTATTTT
-	once	TRBV5-1	TRBJ2-2	CASSLDLGGTNTGELFF	TGCGCCAGCAGCTTGGATTTGGGGGGAACGAACACCGGGGAGCTGTTTTTT
-	-	TRBV6-5	TRBJ1-2	CASLTRGGGYTF	TGTGCCAGCTTAACGCGGGGGGGTGGCTACACCTTC
-	-	TRBV28	TRBJ1-5	CASSFPGYQPQHF	TGTGCCAGCAGTTTCCCCGGGTATCAGCCCCAGCATTTT
TRBD1	-	TRBV13	TRBJ1-4	CASSLTTGGVKEKLFF	TGTGCCAGCAGCTTGACCACAGGGGGCGTGAAGGAAAAACTGTTTTTT
-	few	TRBV4-2	TRBJ1-3	CASSQEILHGGSGNTIYF	TGTGCCAGCAGCCAAGAGATTTTACACGGTGGCTCTGGAAACACCATATATTTT
-	-	TRBV25-1	TRBJ2-5	CASSDNRGRRPQETQYF	TGTGCCAGCAGTGATAATAGGGGTAGACGGCCACAAGAGACCCAGTACTTC
-	-	TRBV4-1	TRBJ1-2	CASSQDTGSSSGYTF	TGCGCCAGCAGCCAAGACACAGGGAGCTCCTCAGGCTACACCTTC
TRBD1	-	TRBV28	TRBJ2-7	CASSPYRGERKVEQYF	TGTGCCAGCAGCCCCTACAGGGGGGAGAGGAAAGTCGAGCAGTACTTC
-	-	TRBV10-3	TRBJ2-7	CAISVGTAYEQYF	TGTGCCATCAGTGTAGGGACCGCCTACGAGCAGTACTTC
-	few	TRBV11-2	TRBJ1-4	CASSNAGNRLGEKLFF	TGTGCCAGCAGCAATGCGGGGAACCGGTTGGGTGAAAAACTGTTTTTT
-	-	TRBV6-6	TRBJ1-5	CASRGNDRDNQPQHF	TGTGCCAGCAGGGGAAACGACAGAGATAATCAGCCCCAGCATTTT
-	-	TRBV27	TRBJ2-2	CASSLWGGSNTGELFF	TGTGCCAGCAGTTTATGGGGCGGATCGAACACCGGGGAGCTGTTTTTT
TRBD1	-	TRBV6-6	TRBJ2-1	CASSSGQGMRFF	TGTGCCAGCAGTTCGGGACAGGGGATGAGGTTCTTC
TRBD1	many	TRBV28	TRBJ1-1	CASTPGTGFEAFF	TGTGCCAGCACCCCGGGGACAGGGTTTGAAGCTTTCTTT
-	-	TRBV11-3	TRBJ1-2	CASSPGWGQLGYTF	TGTGCCAGCAGTCCTGGTTGGGGGCAGCTAGGCTACACCTTC
-	-	TRBV6-1	TRBJ1-5	CASSGRGRGSNQPQHF	TGTGCCAGCAGTGGCAGGGGAAGGGGTTCCAATCAGCCCCAGCATTTT
TRBD1	-	TRBV27	TRBJ1-1	CASRARQGRSEAFF	TGTGCCAGCAGAGCCAGACAGGGGAGGTCTGAAGCTTTCTTT
-	-	TRBV7-9	TRBJ2-7	CASSVRWTYEQYF	TGTGCCAGCAGCGTACGATGGACCTACGAGCAGTACTTC
-	-	TRBV11-2	TRBJ2-7	CASSFQGGPNYEQYF	TGTGCCAGCAGCTTCCAGGGGGGTCCCAACTACGAGCAGTACTTC
-	-	TRBV5-1	TRBJ2-2	CASSLDRGAFTGELFF	TGCGCCAGCAGCTTGGATCGGGGGGCATTCACCGGGGAGCTGTTTTTT